These 15 T cell receptor beta chains share one sample of origin, sequenced in a study of cytomegalovirus exposure and HLA in healthy donors. Libraries were prepared by immunoSEQ multiplex PCR; TCRdb keeps only in-frame clonotypes and omits some of them. The table includes some 80,000 clones, about 96% detected once. Material for sequencing was PBMCs. The receptors derive from a woman under 30 in good health and CMV-seronegative.

The CDR3 DNA follows: TGTGCCTGGAGTGTTACAGGGGGTACTGAAGCTTTCTTT. It is translated as CAWSVTGGTEAFF. The rearrangement uses TRBV30 and TRBJ1-1, with 8 bases lining up with TRBD1. CDR3 length: 13 residues. V dropped 0 bases and J dropped 5; count of bases not matched to a gene: 2. CDR1 is GTSNPN, CDR2 SVGIG, per germline (reference sequence).

The chain links TRBV14 to TRBJ1-1, with D perhaps matching TRBD1 (6 bases). Germline loops: CDR1 SGHDN, CDR2 FVKESK. This CDR3 contains 14 residues. V was trimmed by 4 bases and J by 9 bases, leaving 18 bases between them. CDR3 bases: TGTGCCAGCAGCCGGCAGCGGGGGCCAAACAAAGCTTTCTTT. This codes for CASSRQRGPNKAFF.

The V call is TRBV7-9, the J call TRBJ2-1, with 11 bases matching TRBD1. CDR3 length: 16 amino acids. Germline V gene sequence: CDR1 SEHNR, CDR2 FQNEAQ (reference sequence). V lost 5 bases to trimming and J lost 8 bases; unmatched junction nucleotides: 11. CDR3 protein: CASSRMGTGGLDEQFF. CDR3 DNA: TGTGCCAGCAGCCGGATGGGGACAGGGGGGTTAGATGAGCAGTTCTTC.

This rearrangement joins TRBV6-5 to TRBJ2-3; no clear D. This CDR3 has 8 residues. Germline CDR1 is MNHEY and CDR2 is SVGAGI. V was shortened by 11 bases and J by 8 bases, with 5 bases between the two germline ends. Here the CDR3 reads CACGTQYF. In nucleotides, the CDR3 is TGTGCCTGCGGTACGCAGTATTTT.

The J gene is TRBJ2-7, the V gene TRBV6-5, with 10 bases matching TRBD1. Per the germline V gene, CDR1 is MNHEY and CDR2 is SVGAGI. The V segment lost 8 bases and the J segment 6 bases; nucleotides outside the gene matches: 13. The CDR3 totals 15 residues. The CDR3 DNA follows: TGTGCCAGCTCAGCAACGGACAGGGGGTGGCCCGAGCAGTACTTC. Encoded protein: CASSATDRGWPEQYF.

The gene calls are TRBV11-2 and TRBJ2-7; unclear D gene. The CDR3 spans 12 residues. The V and J ends lost 5 bases and 3 bases respectively, with 8 bases between them. Germline V gene data show CDR1 as SGHAT and CDR2 as FQNNGV. This CDR3 reads CASSGILYEQYF. In nucleotides, the CDR3 is TGTGCCAGCAGCGGTATACTCTACGAGCAGTACTTC.

For this clone: This specimen includes other DNA sequences encoding the same CDR3. The chain combines TRBV6-5 with TRBJ1-2; tentative D call: TRBD1 (5 bases). Germline V CDR1 and CDR2: MNHEY, SVGAGI. Trimming stripped 0 bases from V and 5 bases from J, with 7 bases between. The CDR3 has 13 amino acids. CDR3 bases: TGTGCCAGCAGTTACTCGGGGGGTTATGGCTACACCTTC. Amino acid sequence: CASSYSGGYGYTF.

The chain has TRBV2 and TRBJ1-2; D is possibly TRBD1 (6 bases). Germline assignment: CDR1 SNHLY and CDR2 FYNNEI. This CDR3 is 12 amino acids long. V was cut by 8 bases and J by 6 bases, with 13 bases left in between. CDR3 protein: CASVTGADGYTF. In DNA form, the CDR3 reads TGTGCCAGCGTGACAGGAGCAGATGGCTACACCTTC.

In the case of this clone: Other DNA sequences in the same sample also yield this CDR3. This chain joins TRBV5-1 and TRBJ1-1; maybe TRBD1 (5 bases). Trimming removed 4 bases from V and 5 bases from J, with 12 bases in between. CDR3 length equals 13 residues. The germline CDR1 and CDR2 sequences are SGHRS and YFSETQ. CDR3 in amino acids: CASSMDRGTEAFF. CDR3 nucleotides: TGCGCCAGCAGCATGGACCGGGGGACTGAAGCTTTCTTT. Using reference TRBV5-1 and TRBJ1-1 for the parts outside the CDR3, the full variable domain is KAGVTQTPRYLIKTRGQQVTLSCSPISGHRSVSWYQQTPGQGLQFLFEYFSETQRNKGNFPGRFSGRQFSNSRSEMNVSTLELGDSALYLCASSMDRGTEAFFGQGTRLTVV.

The CDR3 protein is CANTDRSKTEAFF. In nucleotides, the CDR3 is TGTGCCAACACCGACAGATCCAAAACTGAAGCTTTCTTT. The chain recombines TRBV5-8 with TRBJ1-1, with D possibly matching TRBD1 (5 bases). Germline V lookup: CDR1 SGHTS, CDR2 YDEGEE. V was cut by 9 bases and J by 5 bases, with 17 bases left in between. CDR3 length equals 13 residues.

The chain has TRBV7-9 and TRBJ2-1; 12 bases agree with TRBD2. Germline V gene sequence: CDR1 SEHNR, CDR2 FQNEAQ (reference sequence). There are 17 residues in the CDR3. V shed 3 bases, J shed 1 base, and the junction held 4 bases outside the gene matches. CDR3 residues: CASSFRTSGKSYNEQFF. CDR3 DNA: TGTGCCAGCAGCTTCCGGACTAGCGGGAAATCCTACAATGAGCAGTTCTTC.

The chain is built from TRBV7-2 and TRBJ2-5; 7 positions match TRBD1. CDR1 and CDR2 (germline): SGHTA, FQGNSA. J was trimmed by 7 bases and V by 3 bases; bases with no gene match: 8. There are 14 residues in the CDR3. The CDR3 region is CASSFPTGVMTQYF. CDR3 coding DNA: TGTGCCAGCAGCTTCCCCACAGGGGTTATGACCCAGTACTTC.

This chain uses TRBV5-6 with TRBJ2-1; the match to TRBD2 covers 9 bases. The CDR3 loop spans 14 amino acids. The germline CDR1 and CDR2 sequences are SGHDT and YYEEEE. V was clipped by 0 bases and J by 7 bases; unmatched bases: 2. The CDR3 sequence is CASSLGLAENEQFF. The DNA of the CDR3 is TGTGCCAGCAGCTTGGGACTAGCGGAAAATGAGCAGTTCTTC.

The CDR3 bases are TGTGCCAGCAGTTTAGCGGCTACTAGCACAGATACGCAGTATTTT. This codes for CASSLAATSTDTQYF. This chain connects TRBV27 to TRBJ2-3; no reliable D call. The CDR3 is made up of 15 amino acids. Trimming removed 2 bases at V and 0 bases at J, with 9 bases between. The germline gives CDR1 MNHEY, CDR2 SMNVEV (reference sequence).

This chain links TRBV28 with TRBJ2-7; TRBD2 aligns across 11 bases. V lost 5 bases to trimming and J lost 3 bases; unmatched junction nucleotides: 18. CDR1 is MDHEN and CDR2 is SYDVKM in the germline V gene. This CDR3 contains 19 residues. The CDR3 bases are TGTGCCAGCAGTCCCCTCTTTCTAGCGGGAGGACCGCGGGGCTACGAGCAGTACTTC. It encodes CASSPLFLAGGPRGYEQYF.